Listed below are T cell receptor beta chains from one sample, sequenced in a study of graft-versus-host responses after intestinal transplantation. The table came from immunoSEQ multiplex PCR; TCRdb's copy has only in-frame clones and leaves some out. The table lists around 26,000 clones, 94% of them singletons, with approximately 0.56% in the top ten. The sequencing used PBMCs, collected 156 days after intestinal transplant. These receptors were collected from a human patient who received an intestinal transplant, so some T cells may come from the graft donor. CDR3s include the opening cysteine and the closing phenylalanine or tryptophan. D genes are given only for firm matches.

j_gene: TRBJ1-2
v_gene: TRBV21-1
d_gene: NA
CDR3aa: CASSKAYTF

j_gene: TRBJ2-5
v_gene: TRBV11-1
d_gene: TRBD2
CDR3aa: CASSSGWWSSGEETQYF

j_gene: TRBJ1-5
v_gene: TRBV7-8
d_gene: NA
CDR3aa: CASSLGPYSNQPQHF

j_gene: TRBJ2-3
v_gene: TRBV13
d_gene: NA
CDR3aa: CASSQFGRAETSTDTQYF

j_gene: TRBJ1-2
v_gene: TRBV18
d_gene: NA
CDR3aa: CASSEQLGYTF

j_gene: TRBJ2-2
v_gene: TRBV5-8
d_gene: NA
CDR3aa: CASSLEGRGELFF

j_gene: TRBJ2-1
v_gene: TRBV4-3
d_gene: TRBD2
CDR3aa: CASSQGTSGVSYNEQFF

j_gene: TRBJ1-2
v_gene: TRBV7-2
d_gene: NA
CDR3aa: CASSFPGNVYGYTF

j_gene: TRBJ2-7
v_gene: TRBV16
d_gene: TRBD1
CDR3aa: CASTHQEGQGSYEQYF

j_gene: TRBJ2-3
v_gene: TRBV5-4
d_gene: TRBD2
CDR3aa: CASSLVLAGVDTQYF

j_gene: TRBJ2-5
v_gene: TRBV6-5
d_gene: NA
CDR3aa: CASRAPRVQTQYF

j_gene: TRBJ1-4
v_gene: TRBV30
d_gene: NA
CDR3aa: CAWTAGSLSREKLFF

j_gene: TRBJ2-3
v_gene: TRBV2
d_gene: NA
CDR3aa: CASSDTGGTDTQYF

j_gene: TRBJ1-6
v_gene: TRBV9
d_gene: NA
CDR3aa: CASSVAVDSPLHF

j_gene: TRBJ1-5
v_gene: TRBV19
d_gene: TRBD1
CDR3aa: CASSYGTGNQPQHF

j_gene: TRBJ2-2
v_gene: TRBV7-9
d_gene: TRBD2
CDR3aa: CASSEGLAGLTGELFF

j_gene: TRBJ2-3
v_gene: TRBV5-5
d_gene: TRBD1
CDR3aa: CASSLLGGAEIPDTQYF

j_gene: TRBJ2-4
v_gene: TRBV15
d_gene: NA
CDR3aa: CATSRGTEDIQYF

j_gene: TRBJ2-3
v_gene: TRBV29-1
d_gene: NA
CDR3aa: CSVDIFGETFTDTQYF

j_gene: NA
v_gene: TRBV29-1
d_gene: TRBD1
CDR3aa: CSVVGVRDRGYEQYF

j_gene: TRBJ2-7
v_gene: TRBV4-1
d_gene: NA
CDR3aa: CASSQGTSETYEQYF

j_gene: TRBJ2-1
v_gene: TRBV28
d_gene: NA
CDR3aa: CASSLYKGFGNEQFF

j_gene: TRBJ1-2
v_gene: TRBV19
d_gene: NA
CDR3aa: CASSWDGYFYGYTF

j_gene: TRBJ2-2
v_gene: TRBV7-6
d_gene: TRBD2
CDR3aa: CASSLAGGTGELFF

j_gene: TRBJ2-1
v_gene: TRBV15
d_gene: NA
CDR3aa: CATRESGQKNFDYNEQFF

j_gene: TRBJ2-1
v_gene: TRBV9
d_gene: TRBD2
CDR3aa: CASSPGLAGNEQFF

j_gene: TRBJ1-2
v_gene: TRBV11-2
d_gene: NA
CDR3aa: CASSGRDYGYTF

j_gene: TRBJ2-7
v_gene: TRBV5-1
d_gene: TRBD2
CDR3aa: CASSLDQRGTLYEQYF

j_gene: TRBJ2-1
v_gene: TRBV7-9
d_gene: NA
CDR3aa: CASSPWTGSYNEQFF

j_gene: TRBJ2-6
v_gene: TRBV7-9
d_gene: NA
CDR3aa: CASSLYGGFEANVLTF

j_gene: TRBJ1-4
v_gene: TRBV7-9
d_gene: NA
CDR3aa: CASSRDGEREKLFF

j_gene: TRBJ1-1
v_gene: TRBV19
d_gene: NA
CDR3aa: CAVLGWTEAFF

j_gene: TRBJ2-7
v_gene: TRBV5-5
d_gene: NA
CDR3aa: CASSLHLNYEQYF

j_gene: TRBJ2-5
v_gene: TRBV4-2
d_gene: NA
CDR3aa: CASSQGPPGQRYQETQYF

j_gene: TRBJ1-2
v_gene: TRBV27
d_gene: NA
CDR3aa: CASSLSPLGEDGYIF

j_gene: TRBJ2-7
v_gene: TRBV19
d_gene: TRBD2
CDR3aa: CASSGGYEQYF

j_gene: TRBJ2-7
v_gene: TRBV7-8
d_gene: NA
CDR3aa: CASSQEIYYEQYF

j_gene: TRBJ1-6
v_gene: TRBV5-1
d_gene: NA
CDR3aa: CASSLEGQSDNSPLHF

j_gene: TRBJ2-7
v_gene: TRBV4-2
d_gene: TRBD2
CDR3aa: CASSQDHGREGLYEQYF

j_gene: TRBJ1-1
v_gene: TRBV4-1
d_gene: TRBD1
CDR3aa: CASSQSVGTANTEAFF

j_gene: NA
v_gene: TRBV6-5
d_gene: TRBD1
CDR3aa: CASSFDRGSTEQYF

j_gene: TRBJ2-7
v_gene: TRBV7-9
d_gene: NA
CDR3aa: CASTQGMDEQYF

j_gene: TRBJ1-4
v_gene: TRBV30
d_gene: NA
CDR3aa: CAWKTRTPATNEKLFF

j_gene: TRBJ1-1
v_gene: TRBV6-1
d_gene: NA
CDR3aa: CASSAGTEHTEAFF

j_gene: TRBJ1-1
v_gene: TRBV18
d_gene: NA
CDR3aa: CASSLSGFRTEAFF

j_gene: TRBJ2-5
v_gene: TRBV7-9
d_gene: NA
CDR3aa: CAGHSFTGETQYF

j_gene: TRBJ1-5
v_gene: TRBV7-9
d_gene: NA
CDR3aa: CASSSDRYGQPQHF

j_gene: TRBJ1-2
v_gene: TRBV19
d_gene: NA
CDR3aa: CASSMGSGANYGYTF

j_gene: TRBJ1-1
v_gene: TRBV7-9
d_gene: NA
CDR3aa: CASSFLSWLDTEAFF

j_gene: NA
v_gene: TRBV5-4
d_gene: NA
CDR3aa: CAIKGGYEQYF

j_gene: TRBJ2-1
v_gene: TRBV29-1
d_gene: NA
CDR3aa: CSVEGQGMVRNEQFF

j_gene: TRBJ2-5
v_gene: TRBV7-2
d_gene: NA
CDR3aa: CASSFSQGMGETQYF

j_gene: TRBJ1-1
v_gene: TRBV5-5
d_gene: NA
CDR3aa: CASSLGGAGNTEAFF

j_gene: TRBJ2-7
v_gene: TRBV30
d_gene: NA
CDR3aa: CAWQGLGGGDEQYF